The clone carrying this T cell receptor (beta chain) came up many times. This sample is drawn from a study of T cells in Graves' hyperthyroidism and ophthalmopathy. Template material for amplifying TCR beta CDR3 regions consisted of RNA transcripts. RT-PCR in the first round (using the HTBI primer set) targeted the TCR CDR3. TCRdb analysed the multiplex PCR reads with MiXCR anew, one entry per CDR3 protein. The sample yields a few hundred thousand distinct CDR3 sequences, roughly 16% seen once. Disease lasting under 3 months, a NOSPECS grade of at least 4, and a Clinical Activity Score of at least 3 were features of the ophthalmopathy patients. Between the trimmed V and J ends, which lost 5 bases and 5 bases, there was a span of 15 bases. The germline gives CDR1 SEHNR, CDR2 FQNEAQ (reference sequence). This CDR3 spans 15 amino acids.

Sequencing was carried out using blood. This receptor was obtained from a woman in her thirties or forties with Graves' ophthalmopathy. The J gene is TRBJ1-4, the V gene TRBV7-9; tentatively, D is TRBD1 (5 bases). The chain's CDR3 is CASSAGQGMNEKLFF. The CDR3 DNA follows: TGTGCCAGCAGCGCCGGACAAGGGATGAATGAAAAACTGTTTTTT.